This T cell receptor (beta chain) was identified during a study of CD8 T cells in Susac syndrome. Study-wide points: The relatively small number of individuals in the TCR sequencing and HLA analysis was acknowledged by the study.

RNA amounts of roughly 0.45 to 1 ug underwent reverse transcription with random hexamers. Across 54 Vbeta and 13 Jbeta, TCR beta CDR3 was amplified with immunoSEQ multiplex PCR. TCRdb reprocessed the immunoSEQ multiplex PCR reads via MiXCR and lists one record per CDR3 protein. Of about 180,000 distinct CDR3 sequences listed, more than 90% are singletons. Per the germline V gene, CDR1 is MNHEY and CDR2 is SVGEGT. This CDR3 comprises 18 residues. The trim removed 2 bases at V and 7 bases at J, leaving 13 bases unmatched. Remarks on this clonotype: Antigen specificity is unknown.

TCR beta sequences were obtained from blood CD8+ and CD4+ T cells. FACS enriched CD8+ TEMRA cells, while bulk CD8+ and CD4+ were negatively isolated. The sample comprised CD4+ T cells from PBMCs. The genes are TRBV6-2 or TRBV6-3 and TRBJ2-1; 11 bases are a match to TRBD2. This clonotype was obtained from a human donor with multiple sclerosis. CDR3 region: CASSYGLAGGPLQNEQFF. CDR3 bases: TGTGCCAGCAGTTACGGGCTAGCGGGGGGCCCCCTACAAAATGAGCAGTTCTTC.